This passage covers 11 T cell receptor beta chains from one sample sequenced in a study of memory B cells and T cells in multiple sclerosis. The table came from immunoSEQ multiplex PCR; TCRdb's copy has only in-frame clones and leaves some out. The sample has tens of thousands of clones, roughly 82% seen once. After stimulus-free culture, autoproliferating CFSE-dim and non-proliferating CFSE-high T cells were sequenced separately. Pooled replicate wells came from approximately 51 million CFSE-labeled PBMCs cultured 6 to 8 days without stimulus. No antigen has been assigned to these receptors. Input material: PBMCs from blood kept in culture. The source of these receptors is a human donor with multiple sclerosis.

This chain joins TRBV6-1 and TRBJ1-6, with 7 bases that match TRBD1. This CDR3 contains 15 residues. The J segment lost 7 bases and the V segment lost 7 bases, leaving 10 bases of the junction unmatched. CDR1 and CDR2 (germline): MNHNS, SASEGT. CDR3 sequence: CASTRTGDLNSPLHF. The CDR3 bases are TGTGCCAGCACCAGAACAGGGGACCTCAATTCACCCCTCCACTTT.

J is TRBJ2-7 and V is TRBV11-2; unclear D gene. Trimming left V 4 bases short and J 3 bases short, with 10 bases between. This CDR3 is 13 amino acids long. The germline V gene has CDR1 SGHAT and CDR2 FQNNGV. CDR3 protein: CASSSTDYYEQYF. The DNA of the CDR3 is TGTGCCAGCAGCTCGACCGATTACTACGAGCAGTACTTC.

This clone has just a few counts. The rearrangement joins TRBV19 to TRBJ2-5, with 9 bases that match TRBD1. The germline CDR1 and CDR2 sequences are LNHDA and SQIVND (reference sequence). The ends lost 3 bases at V and 5 bases at J; junction bases unmatched: 7. CDR3 length: 15 amino acids. The CDR3 protein is CASSILTGQGETQYF. CDR3 DNA: TGTGCCAGTAGTATTCTGACTGGACAGGGGGAGACCCAGTACTTC.

The chain carries TRBV2 and TRBJ2-1, with TRBD2 matching 8 bases. Trimming cost V 5 bases and J 0 bases; bases outside gene matches: 12. CDR3 length equals 18 residues. Germline V gene lookup returns CDR1 SNHLY and CDR2 FYNNEI. The CDR3 loop reads CASSSTPRGASSYNEQFF. The CDR3 region has the DNA TGTGCCAGCAGTTCAACCCCGCGGGGGGCGAGCTCCTACAATGAGCAGTTCTTC.

The J gene is TRBJ2-5, the V gene TRBV5-1; 8 bases agree with TRBD1. V dropped 0 bases and J dropped 1; count of bases not matched to a gene: 8. CDR3 length: 17 residues. Per the germline V gene, CDR1 is SGHRS and CDR2 is YFSETQ. This chain's CDR3 is CASSLVGQGIPQETQYF. CDR3 nucleotides: TGCGCCAGCAGCTTGGTCGGACAGGGAATCCCCCAAGAGACCCAGTACTTC.

The gene calls are TRBV2 and TRBJ1-2; D ambiguous. Germline CDR1 and CDR2: SNHLY and FYNNEI. The V and J ends lost 7 bases and 1 base respectively, with 13 bases between them. This CDR3 is built from 14 residues. CDR3 DNA sequence: TGTGCCAGCACCCCCTATGAAGATAACTATGGCTACACCTTC. Translated, it gives CASTPYEDNYGYTF.

The rearrangement links TRBV7-6 to TRBJ2-5; no firm D call. V lost 2 bases to trimming and J lost 4 bases, with 14 bases between them. CDR3 size: 15 residues. Germline V CDR1 and CDR2: SGHVS, FNYEAQ. The DNA of the CDR3 is TGTGCCAGCAGCTTAAAATGGGTGGAGAGAGAGACCCAGTACTTC. Translated: CASSLKWVERETQYF. Full variable domain (rest looked up from reference TRBV7-6 and TRBJ2-5): GAGVSQSPRYKVTKRGQDVALRCDPISGHVSLYWYRQALGQGPEFLTYFNYEAQQDKSGLPNDRFSAERPEGSISTLTIQRTEQRDSAMYRCASSLKWVERETQYFGPGTRLLVL.

The J gene is TRBJ2-2, the V gene TRBV7-2; tentative D call: TRBD1 (6 bases). Looked up from germline, CDR1 is SGHTA and CDR2 is FQGNSA. V was clipped by 6 bases and J by 7 bases, with 9 bases between them. The CDR3 has 12 amino acids. The CDR3 bases are TGTGCCAGCAGGCAGGGGCGCGGGGAGCTGTTTTTT. Translation: CASRQGRGELFF.

The rearrangement joins TRBV4-1 to TRBJ1-5; D gene ambiguous. The CDR3 covers 15 residues. CDR1 and CDR2 from the germline V gene are MGHRA and YSYEKL. With 4 bases removed from V and 6 bases from J, the gap between germline ends came to 16 bases. The CDR3 nucleotides are TGCGCCAGCAGCCCCTCTGGACCGTTTGGTCAGCCCCAGCATTTT. It is translated as CASSPSGPFGQPQHF.

The V call is TRBV2, the J call TRBJ2-5; TRBD1 agrees at 12 bases. Trimming cost V 6 bases and J 5 bases; bases outside gene matches: 7. Germline lookup yields CDR1 SNHLY and CDR2 FYNNEI. This CDR3 has 15 residues. The CDR3 sequence: CASRGTGGRRETQYF. DNA for the CDR3: TGTGCCAGCAGAGGGACAGGGGGCCGAAGGGAGACCCAGTACTTC.

The J gene is TRBJ2-7, the V gene TRBV28; 8 positions match TRBD2. The J segment lost 7 bases and the V segment lost 4 bases, leaving 6 bases of the junction unmatched. The CDR3 contains 13 residues. Germline values: CDR1 MDHEN, CDR2 SYDVKM. The CDR3 DNA sequence: TGTGCCAGCAGTTCGGGGGGGGCGGGAGAGCAGTACTTC. Protein: CASSSGGAGEQYF. The full variable domain, in which reference TRBV28 and TRBJ2-7 provide the parts outside the CDR3, is DVKVTQSSRYLVKRTGEKVFLECVQDMDHENMFWYRQDPGLGLRLIYFSYDVKMKEKGDIPEGYSVSREKKERFSLILESASTNQTSMYLCASSSGGAGEQYFGPGTRLTVT.